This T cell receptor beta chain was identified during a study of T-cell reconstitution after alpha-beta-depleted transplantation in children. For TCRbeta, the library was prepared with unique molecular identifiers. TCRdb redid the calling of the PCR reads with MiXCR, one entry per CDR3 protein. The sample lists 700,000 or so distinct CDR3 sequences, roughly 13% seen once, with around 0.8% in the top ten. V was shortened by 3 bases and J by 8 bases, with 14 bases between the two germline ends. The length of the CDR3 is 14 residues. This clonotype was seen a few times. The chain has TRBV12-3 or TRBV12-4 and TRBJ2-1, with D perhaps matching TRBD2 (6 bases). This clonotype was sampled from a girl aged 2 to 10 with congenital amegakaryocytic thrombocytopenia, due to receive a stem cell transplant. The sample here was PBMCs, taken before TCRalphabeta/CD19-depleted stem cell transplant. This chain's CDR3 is CASSFMRERDEQFF. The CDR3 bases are TGTGCCAGCAGTTTTATGCGTGAGCGGGATGAGCAGTTCTTC.